These 32 T cell receptor beta chains originate from one sample sequenced in a study of CD8 T cells in ankylosing spondylitis. MiXCR, run by TCRdb on the 5' RACE reads, gives a single entry per CDR3 protein. The table lists under 250,000 distinct CDR3 sequences, 30% to 40% of them singletons. Material for sequencing was blood, either unsorted or a sorted T cell fraction (not recorded which). These receptors came from a male donor with ankylosing spondylitis or in good health (not recorded which).

There are a few counts of this clonotype. The V call is TRBV20-1, the J call TRBJ2-3; 8 nucleotides align to TRBD2. Germline CDR1 and CDR2: DFQATT and SNEGSKA (reference sequence). Trimming at V came to 0 bases and at J to 2 bases, leaving 7 bases not matched to a gene. The CDR3 loop spans 16 amino acids. The CDR3 region has the DNA TGCAGTGCTAGAGATCCCGGGGGGGGCCACACAGATACGCAGTATTTT. Protein product: CSARDPGGGHTDTQYF.

The V gene is TRBV9, the J gene TRBJ1-1; maybe TRBD1 (6 bases). Germline CDR1 SGDLS, CDR2 YYNGEE. The V end was cut by 0 bases, the J end by 7 bases, with 19 bases between. The CDR3 runs 16 residues. CDR3 nucleotide sequence: TGTGCCAGCAGCGTAGTTTCCCAGGCCGGAGGGGGTGAAGCTTTCTTT. Its protein product is CASSVVSQAGGGEAFF.

This clonotype was counted only a few times. The chain carries TRBV12-3 or TRBV12-4 and TRBJ1-2, with 7 bases lining up with TRBD1. The CDR3 has 16 amino acids. The junction had 13 bases not matched to a gene; V was cut back by 5 bases and J by 4 bases. CDR3 DNA sequence: TGTGCCAGCAGTCCCACTTACAGGGGCGACGGCTATGGCTACACCTTC. Amino acid sequence: CASSPTYRGDGYGYTF.

This clonotype was counted between two and nine times. The rearrangement links TRBV20-1 to TRBJ2-1, with a tentative D call TRBD1 (5 bases). The CDR3 loop spans 16 amino acids. V lost 0 bases to trimming and J lost 0 bases, with 12 bases between them. The germline CDR1 and CDR2 sequences are DFQATT and SNEGSKA (reference sequence). The DNA for the CDR3 is TGCAGTGCTAGAGAGGAAGGGGCGAGCTCCTACAATGAGCAGTTCTTC. It codes for CSAREEGASSYNEQFF.

This clonotype was observed a handful of times. The chain has TRBV6-1 and TRBJ1-4, with D unclear. The V and J ends lost 6 bases and 0 bases respectively, with 8 bases between them. The CDR3 loop spans 14 amino acids. Germline CDR1 MNHNS, CDR2 SASEGT. CDR3 DNA sequence: TGTGCCAGCAGGGAGCCTTCAACTAATGAAAAACTGTTTTTT. It is translated as CASREPSTNEKLFF.

This clonotype came up a few times. The V call is TRBV20-1, the J call TRBJ2-7; TRBD1 agrees at 10 bases. The V gene end was trimmed by 0 bases and the J gene end by 5 bases; junction bases not matched to a gene: 10. From germline, CDR1 is DFQATT and CDR2 SNEGSKA (reference sequence). The CDR3 is 16 amino acids. For the CDR3, the DNA is TGCAGTGCTAGAGACCTGGGACAGGGGAGGTACGACGAGCAGTACTTC. This translates into CSARDLGQGRYDEQYF.

This clonotype was seen more than once but under ten times. The chain joins TRBV20-1 to TRBJ2-7; 10 bases align to TRBD1. Germline V gene data show CDR1 as DFQATT and CDR2 as SNEGSKA (reference sequence). The CDR3 is 14 amino acids. The V segment lost 2 bases and the J segment 3 bases; nucleotides outside the gene matches: 4. CDR3 sequence (DNA): TGCAGTGCTAGATCAGGACAGGGGGACTACGAGCAGTACTTC. Its translation: CSARSGQGDYEQYF.

The rearrangement links TRBV3-1 to TRBJ1-6; D might be TRBD1 (6 bases). V gave up 1 base and J gave up 5 bases, with 9 bases separating them. The CDR3 covers 15 residues. Germline lookup yields CDR1 LGHDT and CDR2 YNNKEL (reference sequence). This chain's CDR3 is CASSQGTVDNSPLHF. For the CDR3, the DNA is TGTGCCAGCAGCCAAGGGACAGTCGATAATTCACCCCTCCACTTT.

The genes are TRBV7-6 and TRBJ2-3, with 9 bases that match TRBD2. The CDR3 consists of 19 residues. The V gene's germline CDR1 is SGHVS and CDR2 FNYEAQ. Trimming cost V 4 bases and J 5 bases; bases outside gene matches: 19. The CDR3 region is CASSWGSSGVGGSRDTQYF. The CDR3 bases are TGTGCCAGCAGCTGGGGATCTAGCGGGGTCGGCGGCTCGAGAGATACGCAGTATTTT.

This clonotype occurred a few times. This sequence joins TRBV20-1 and TRBJ1-1; D uncertain. Trimming pared 6 bases from V and 4 bases from J, leaving 18 bases between. The germline gives CDR1 DFQATT, CDR2 SNEGSKA (reference sequence). The CDR3 has 14 amino acids. CDR3 protein: CSARTGELGTEAFF. CDR3 sequence (DNA): TGCAGTGCGCGAACGGGCGAGTTGGGCACTGAAGCTTTCTTT.

CDR3 loop: CASQYQGASNEKLFF. The CDR3 region has the DNA TGTGCCAGCCAGTACCAGGGGGCATCTAATGAAAAACTGTTTTTT. The V gene is TRBV5-5, the J gene TRBJ1-4; 8 bases match TRBD1. This CDR3 is 15 amino acids long. Germline CDR1 and CDR2: SGHKS and YYEKEE (reference sequence). Trimming at V came to 7 bases and at J to 3 bases, leaving 8 bases not matched to a gene.

The rearrangement links TRBV12-3 or TRBV12-4 to TRBJ1-1, with TRBD1 identical over 7 bases. Germline trimming cut 6 bases from V and 7 bases from J; bases unmatched to any gene: 8. The CDR3 has 13 residues. The CDR3 here is CASSLGGGHEAFF. As DNA, the CDR3 is TGTGCCAGCAGCCTAGGAGGGGGCCATGAAGCTTTCTTT.

This chain connects TRBV6-4 to TRBJ1-1, with TRBD1 matching 11 bases. After removal of 6 bases from V and 11 bases from J, the junction contained 14 bases not matched to a gene. CDR1 and CDR2 (germline): MRHNA, SNTAGT. This CDR3 contains 15 residues. For the CDR3, the DNA is TGTGCCAGCAGCGCCCACAAGGGACAGGGGGTGTTGGCTTTCTTT. Its translation: CASSAHKGQGVLAFF.

The table lists this clonotype with many counts. This sequence joins TRBV6-1 and TRBJ1-1, with TRBD1 matching 7 bases. Germline CDR1 is MNHNS and CDR2 is SASEGT. J was trimmed by 1 base and V by 5 bases; bases with no gene match: 4. CDR3 length: 14 amino acids. CDR3 nucleotide sequence: TGTGCCAGCAGTCGAGGGACAGAGAACACTGAAGCTTTCTTT. Its translation: CASSRGTENTEAFF.

V gene TRBV12-3 or TRBV12-4 combines with J gene TRBJ2-7; no reliable D call. This CDR3 has 14 residues. Between the trimmed V and J ends, which lost 6 bases and 1 base, there was a span of 13 bases. The DNA for the CDR3 is TGTGCCAGCAGCTCCGACTCCCAATCCTACGAGCAGTACTTC. Protein sequence: CASSSDSQSYEQYF.

This clonotype was seen at least ten times. The J gene is TRBJ1-2, the V gene TRBV6-5; D is unresolved. Trimming pared 0 bases from V and 4 bases from J, leaving 9 bases between. This CDR3 is 14 amino acids long. Looked up from germline, CDR1 is MNHEY and CDR2 is SVGAGI. The CDR3 sequence is CASSYSTTSYGYTF. CDR3 nucleotides: TGTGCCAGCAGTTACTCGACAACATCCTATGGCTACACCTTC.

V is TRBV3-1 and J is TRBJ2-3, with D perhaps assigned TRBD1 or TRBD2 (6 bases each). The length of the CDR3 is 14 residues. Germline V gene data show CDR1 as LGHDT and CDR2 as YNNKEL (reference sequence). V dropped 3 bases and J dropped 3 bases, with 10 bases sitting between them. DNA of the CDR3: TGTGCCAGCAGCCACGGGGGCCGTACAGATACGCAGTATTTT. Amino acids: CASSHGGRTDTQYF.

The chain uses TRBV29-1 and TRBJ1-2; D may be TRBD1 (5 bases). V lost 2 bases and J 4 bases, leaving 11 bases between the germline ends. The V gene's germline CDR1 is SQVTM and CDR2 ANQGSEA. This CDR3 region has 13 residues. In DNA, the CDR3 is TGCAGCGTTGAAAGGGACGGTACCTATGGCTACACCTTC. Translated: CSVERDGTYGYTF. The whole variable domain, remainder taken from reference TRBV29-1 and TRBJ1-2, is SAVISQKPSRDICQRGTSLTIQCQVDSQVTMMFWYRQQPGQSLTLIATANQGSEATYESGFVIDKFPISRPNLTFSTLTVSNMSPEDSSIYLCSVERDGTYGYTFGSGTRLTVV.

The chain employs TRBV20-1 and TRBJ1-5, with TRBD1 matching over 10 bases. CDR3 length: 14 amino acids. Germline V gene data show CDR1 as DFQATT and CDR2 as SNEGSKA (reference sequence). With V trimmed by 6 bases and J by 6 bases, 8 bases remained unmatched. This chain's CDR3 is CSAITGTGVQPQHF. The DNA for the CDR3 is TGCAGTGCCATCACCGGGACAGGGGTTCAGCCCCAGCATTTT.

The gene calls are TRBV20-1 and TRBJ1-5; D might be TRBD1 (5 bases). This CDR3 has 12 residues. Germline lookup yields CDR1 DFQATT and CDR2 SNEGSKA (reference sequence). The CDR3 is CITGRGNQPQHF. The CDR3 nucleotides are TGCATCACGGGGCGCGGGAATCAGCCCCAGCATTTT.

This chain joins TRBV18 and TRBJ2-1; D might be TRBD2 (6 bases). The CDR3 is 15 residues long. Germline V gene lookup returns CDR1 KGHSH and CDR2 LQKENI. Trimming took off 5 bases at V and 7 bases at J, with 18 bases between the two ends. The CDR3, as DNA: TGTGCCAGCTCAAGGGACGGGGGTATTGGGAATGAGCAGTTCTTC. It codes for CASSRDGGIGNEQFF.

This clonotype was counted a single time. The chain recombines TRBV4-1 with TRBJ2-3; no definite D call. Germline-derived CDR1 and CDR2 are MGHRA and YSYEKL. V gave up 4 bases and J gave up 6 bases, with 11 bases separating them. The CDR3 consists of 13 residues. In nucleotides, the CDR3 is TGCGCCAGCAGCCCTAGGGTCCCGGATACGCAGTATTTT. This encodes CASSPRVPDTQYF.

This clonotype was picked up a small number of times. This sequence joins TRBV6-1 and TRBJ2-5, with TRBD2 matching 7 bases. V shed 7 bases, J shed 4 bases, and the junction held 12 bases outside the gene matches. CDR1 is MNHNS, CDR2 SASEGT, per germline. There are 15 residues in the CDR3. The CDR3 here is CASNPRSGVGETQYF. In nucleotides, the CDR3 is TGTGCCAGCAATCCCCGAAGCGGGGTAGGAGAGACCCAGTACTTC.

The rearrangement links TRBV2 to TRBJ2-2, with 7 positions matching TRBD2. The germline V gene has CDR1 SNHLY and CDR2 FYNNEI. V was clipped by 0 bases and J by 6 bases; unmatched bases: 7. CDR3 size: 16 residues. Here the CDR3 reads CASSEAYSGAAGELFF. In nucleotides, the CDR3 is TGTGCCAGCAGTGAAGCGTACAGCGGGGCCGCCGGGGAGCTGTTTTTT. Variable domain in full (rest from reference TRBV2 and TRBJ2-2): EPEVTQTPSHQVTQMGQEVILRCVPISNHLYFYWYRQILGQKVEFLVSFYNNEISEKSEIFDDQFSVERPDGSNFTLKIRSTKLEDSAMYFCASSEAYSGAAGELFFGEGSRLTVL.

The rearrangement joins TRBV20-1 to TRBJ1-6; TRBD1 agrees at 8 bases. CDR1 is DFQATT and CDR2 is SNEGSKA in the germline V gene (reference sequence). Trimming at V came to 0 bases and at J to 10 bases, leaving 17 bases not matched to a gene. This CDR3 region has 18 residues. The CDR3, as DNA: TGCAGTGCTAGAGATGCCTCCACTGGGACAGGCGCCGGGTCACCCCTCCACTTT. Translation gives CSARDASTGTGAGSPLHF.

The chain couples TRBV25-1 to TRBJ2-2; D may be TRBD2 (7 bases). This CDR3 region has 16 residues. Germline-derived CDR1 and CDR2 are MGHDK and SYGVNS. Trimming left V 2 bases short and J 10 bases short, with 20 bases between. CDR3 sequence: CASSERSPGGRKELFF. In nucleotides, the CDR3 is TGTGCCAGCAGTGAACGATCCCCGGGGGGCCGGAAGGAGCTGTTTTTT.

In this sample, this clonotype turned up a few times. The V call is TRBV20-1, the J call TRBJ1-3; 8 nucleotides line up with TRBD1. Unmatched junction bases numbered 7, after V lost 6 bases and J lost 3 bases. The germline CDR1 and CDR2 sequences are DFQATT and SNEGSKA (reference sequence). The CDR3 is 14 amino acids. Written as DNA, the CDR3 is TGCAGTGCCAACCCGACAGGGGATGGAAACACCATATATTTT. As protein: CSANPTGDGNTIYF.

V gene TRBV5-1 combines with J gene TRBJ2-3; no definite D call. The CDR3 sequence is 13 residues long. V was clipped by 1 base and J by 5 bases, with 8 bases between them. Germline CDR1 is SGHRS and CDR2 is YFSETQ. Here the CDR3 reads CASSLTLGDTQYF. The DNA for the CDR3 is TGCGCCAGCAGCTTGACTTTAGGAGATACGCAGTATTTT.

The chain has TRBV7-3 and TRBJ2-5; 9 bases align to TRBD2. The CDR3 loop spans 18 amino acids. V was pared by 5 bases and J by 4 bases, with 17 bases of the junction left unmatched. Germline V lookup: CDR1 SGHTA, CDR2 FQGTGA. The DNA for the CDR3 is TGTGCCAGCAGCCCCACGCCCCACTGCGGGGGGGCCGTAGAGACCCAGTACTTC. Translation gives CASSPTPHCGGAVETQYF.

The chain joins TRBV5-1 to TRBJ2-2, with TRBD1 matching 8 bases. The length of the CDR3 is 15 residues. The V and J ends lost 1 base and 4 bases, in that order; junction bases with no gene match: 3. CDR1 is SGHRS, CDR2 YFSETQ, per germline. CDR3 region: CASSLSTGGTGELFF. DNA of the CDR3: TGCGCCAGCAGCTTGTCTACAGGGGGCACCGGGGAGCTGTTTTTT.

V and J are TRBV6-5 and TRBJ1-1; TRBD1 matches at 10 bases. V lost 2 bases to trimming and J lost 4 bases; unmatched junction nucleotides: 1. The V gene's germline CDR1 is MNHEY and CDR2 SVGAGI. CDR3 size: 14 residues. The CDR3 DNA reads as TGTGCCAGCAGTTACGGGGACAGGGGCACTGAAGCTTTCTTT. Translating it yields CASSYGDRGTEAFF.

The V and J genes are TRBV10-3 and TRBJ2-7; D is ambiguous. The CDR3 sequence is 14 residues long. The V end lost 2 bases, the J end lost 4 bases, and 12 bases lay between the germline ends. Germline lookup yields CDR1 ENHRY and CDR2 SYGVKD. For the CDR3, the DNA is TGTGCCATCAGTGAGGTGGGAAGCTGGTACGAGCAGTACTTC. Amino acid sequence: CAISEVGSWYEQYF.